This entry concerns a single TCR beta chain. The data belong to a study of Tregs in tolerant kidney transplant recipients. Data came from immunoSEQ multiplex PCR; TCRdb stores just in-frame clones and leaves some out. The sample includes tens of thousands of clones, about 90% of them seen just once. Mixed chimerism was transient after nonmyeloablative marrow transplants from related graft donors. The TCR was taken from a human patient who received a combined kidney and bone marrow transplant. Some T cells may be graft donor cells. The source material was CD4+ T cells from blood (PBMCs), sampled 6 months after the transplant.

DNA for the CDR3: TGTGCCAGCAGTTACCGGGGGGGGAAGTATGGCTACACCTTC. Translation: CASSYRGGKYGYTF. The chain uses TRBV6-6 and TRBJ1-2; possible D gene TRBD1, 5 bases. The CDR3 loop spans 14 amino acids. Trimming left V 2 bases short and J 5 bases short, with 12 bases between. Germline CDR1 MNHNY, CDR2 SVGAGI (reference sequence).